These T cell receptor beta chains were read from a single sample in a study of shared clonotypes between healthy human individuals. Clones were read by immunoSEQ multiplex PCR, and TCRdb kept only the in-frame ones, dropping some. This sample has hundreds of thousands of clones; about 95% occur once, and the top ten carry 0.06%. The sequenced sample was naive CD4+ T cells sorted from blood. Receptor source: a young woman in good health. Each CDR3 is given with its conserved first and last residue. A D gene is named only where the DNA matches it firmly. Not every row has a clone size; where given, it reads once, few, many or a size class.

j_call clone_size v_call d_call cdr3_nt cdr3_aa
TRBJ1-1 . TRBV5-4 . TGTGCCAGCAGCCTACAGGGTACTTTTACTGAAGCTTTCTTT CASSLQGTFTEAFF
TRBJ2-5 . TRBV4-1 TRBD2 TGCGCCAGCAGCCCGACCGCCCCGGGAGGGACACAAGAGACCCAGTACTTC CASSPTAPGGTQETQYF
TRBJ2-7 . TRBV6-6 TRBD1 TGTGCCAGCAGTAGTACAGGGGGGAAGTCCTACGAGCAGTACTTC CASSSTGGKSYEQYF
TRBJ2-1 . TRBV27 . TGTGCCAGCAGCCTGTCCCCCCTTACCTACAATGAGCAGTTCTTC CASSLSPLTYNEQFF
TRBJ2-7 . TRBV5-1 . TGCGCCAGCAGGGAAGGACAGTTTGGCGAGCAGTACTTC CASREGQFGEQYF
TRBJ2-2 . TRBV18 . TGTGCCAGCTCACCAGGGATGGGGCGACACACCGGGGAGCTGTTTTTT CASSPGMGRHTGELFF
TRBJ2-7 . TRBV5-1 . TGCGCCAGCAGCATAGACGGAACCTACGAGCAGTACTTC CASSIDGTYEQYF
TRBJ1-1 . TRBV5-1 . TGCGCCAGCAGCCCTAACGGAGGGGGCACTGAAGCTTTCTTT CASSPNGGGTEAFF
TRBJ2-7 . TRBV2 TRBD1 TGTGCCAGCAGTGGAGAGGGACAGGCGGGGTCCTACGAGCAGTACTTC CASSGEGQAGSYEQYF
TRBJ2-7 . TRBV28 TRBD2 TGTGCCACCACTAGCGGAATCGGCACTAGGCAGTACTTC CATTSGIGTRQYF
TRBJ2-6 . TRBV5-1 . TGCGCCAGCAGCTTGTGGGACTTCTCTGGGGCCAACGTCCTGACTTTC CASSLWDFSGANVLTF
TRBJ2-7 . TRBV7-9 . TGTGCCAGCAGCAGCTTATTATCAGCCTACGAGCAGTACTTC CASSSLLSAYEQYF
TRBJ2-1 once TRBV2 TRBD2 TGTGCCAGCGAACCGGGACTAGCCGGGAATGAGCAGTTCTTC CASEPGLAGNEQFF
TRBJ1-2 . TRBV2 . TGTGCCAGCAGTGAAGGAGGGATTCACGGCTACACCTTC CASSEGGIHGYTF
TRBJ1-1 . TRBV11-3 . TGTGCCAGCAGCTTAAGAGGAGGTGCAGCTTTCTTT CASSLRGGAAFF
TRBJ2-2 . TRBV19 . TGTGCCAGTAGTATCTACACCGGGGAGCTGTTTTTT CASSIYTGELFF
TRBJ2-7 . TRBV27 . TGTGCCAGCAGTTTAAGGCCGGGGCATGTCGGTACCGAGCAGTACTTC CASSLRPGHVGTEQYF
TRBJ1-5 . TRBV27 . TGTGCCAGCAGCTTATTGGGACATGGGCAGCCCCAGCATTTT CASSLLGHGQPQHF
TRBJ1-4 . TRBV28 . TGTGCCAGCCAAACGGACCCAAATGAAAAACTGTTTTTT CASQTDPNEKLFF
TRBJ1-5 . TRBV30 . TGTGCCTGGAGTTTACGAGGGTACGATCAGCCCCAGCATTTT CAWSLRGYDQPQHF
TRBJ2-5 . TRBV5-8 . TGTGCCAGCAGCGGGCGGGATGAGACCCAGTACTTC CASSGRDETQYF
TRBJ1-5 . TRBV28 . TGTGCCAGCAGTTTTGAGGGTGGGAGTTTCAATCAGCCCCAGCATTTT CASSFEGGSFNQPQHF
TRBJ2-1 once TRBV6-1 TRBD2 TGTGCCAGCAGTGGCTGGCTAGCGGGAGGGATCAATGAGCAGTTCTTC CASSGWLAGGINEQFF
TRBJ2-2 . TRBV14 . TGTGCCAGCAGCCTTGACAGTTCGAACACCGGGGAGCTGTTTTTT CASSLDSSNTGELFF
TRBJ1-6 once TRBV5-4 . TGTGCCAGCAGCGGCCGGACACGAACTTATAATTCACCCCTCCACTTT CASSGRTRTYNSPLHF
TRBJ2-7 . TRBV6-5 . TGTGCCAGCAGCGGCAGGTCTACTGACGAGCAGTACTTC CASSGRSTDEQYF
TRBJ2-7 . TRBV10-3 TRBD1 TGTGCCATCAGCCCACTTACAGGGGCGGTATCCTACGAGCAGTACTTC CAISPLTGAVSYEQYF
TRBJ2-1 . TRBV19 . TGTGCCAGTAGTGACAGACAAGCCTACAATGAGCAGTTCTTC CASSDRQAYNEQFF
TRBJ2-1 . TRBV6-5 TRBD2 TGTGCCAGCAGTTCGCGACTAGCGGCAGTCAATGAGCAGTTCTTC CASSSRLAAVNEQFF
TRBJ2-5 once TRBV10-3 TRBD2 TGTGCCATCAGTGAGTCGACTGCGGGAGGTCCCCGAGAGACCCAGTACTTC CAISESTAGGPRETQYF
TRBJ1-5 . TRBV5-1 . TGCGCCAGCAGCTTGGAGCCTCGAGGGCCCCATAGCAATCAGCCCCAGCATTTT CASSLEPRGPHSNQPQHF
TRBJ1-2 . TRBV6-5 . TGTGCCAGCAGTTACCAGTCTGGGGAGGGTGCTACTGGCTACACCTTC CASSYQSGEGATGYTF
TRBJ2-1 . TRBV9 TRBD2 TGTGCCAGCAGCGTAGCTACTCTAGTCCGATTAGCGGGAGAGGAAAGGAATGAGCAGTTCTTC CASSVATLVRLAGEERNEQFF
TRBJ1-5 . TRBV10-3 . TGTGCCCCTGGCCGGAAACAGCCCCAGCATTTT CAPGRKQPQHF
TRBJ2-6 . TRBV5-1 TRBD1 TGCGCCAGCACGACAGGGAGCTCTGGGGCCAACGTCCTGACTTTC CASTTGSSGANVLTF
TRBJ2-1 . TRBV5-1 TRBD1 TGCGCCAGCAGCTTGTATCGGCAGGGGGCAAACAATGAGCAGTTCTTC CASSLYRQGANNEQFF
TRBJ2-1 . TRBV25-1 TRBD2 TGTGCCAGTAGAACTAGCGGGAGGTGGGATGAGCAGTTCTTC CASRTSGRWDEQFF
TRBJ1-5 . TRBV6-6 . TGTGCCAGCAATTATGTTAGCAATCAGCCCCAGCATTTT CASNYVSNQPQHF
TRBJ1-4 once TRBV28 . TGTGCCAGCAGTTTAGGAGGGGCAGGGGATGAAAAACTGTTTTTT CASSLGGAGDEKLFF
TRBJ2-3 . TRBV7-2 . TGTGCCAGCAGCCCCCGACTACACACAGATACGCAGTATTTT CASSPRLHTDTQYF
TRBJ2-2 . TRBV19 . TGTGCCAGTAGGTCGGGTGGGCCTGCCGGGGAGCTGTTTTTT CASRSGGPAGELFF
TRBJ2-6 . TRBV18 . TGTGCCAGCTCACCACCCCACTCTGGGGCCAACGTCCTGACTTTC CASSPPHSGANVLTF
TRBJ2-2 . TRBV7-3 . TGTGCCAGCAGTCAACCTTCCACCGGGGAGCTGTTTTTT CASSQPSTGELFF
TRBJ1-5 . TRBV28 . TGTGCCAGCAGGGGGGGGGCCCGGCGAAAAAGGGGTCAGCCCCAGCATTTT CASRGGARRKRGQPQHF
TRBJ1-1 once TRBV6-5 . TGTGCCAGCAGTTACTCGAAGCAGGGGACTGAAGCTTTCTTT CASSYSKQGTEAFF
TRBJ2-7 once TRBV4-1 TRBD2 TGCGCCAGCAGCCAAGAGATTTTAGCGGGAGGGCAATCCGAGCAGTACTTC CASSQEILAGGQSEQYF
TRBJ2-1 once TRBV10-3 . TGTGCCATCAGTAGGACTACTTCAGATGAGCAGTTCTTC CAISRTTSDEQFF
TRBJ2-7 . TRBV4-1 . TGCGCCAGCAGCCAAGAGGCGAGCTCCTACGAGCAGTACTTC CASSQEASSYEQYF
TRBJ2-1 . TRBV27 TRBD2 TGTGCCAGCAGTCCATTCCCTAGCGGGACCTCCTACAATGAGCAGTTCTTC CASSPFPSGTSYNEQFF
TRBJ2-5 . TRBV7-8 TRBD2 TGTGCCAGCAGACAACCCCTAGCGGGACAAGAGACCCAGTACTTC CASRQPLAGQETQYF
TRBJ2-1 . TRBV5-8 TRBD2 TGTGCCAGCAGCTTGGTGTGGCGGGAGGGCCTCCGGCAGTTCTTC CASSLVWREGLRQFF
TRBJ2-2 . TRBV4-1 TRBD2 TGCGCCAGCAGCTGGACTAGCGGGAGCCGGTGGGGCGGGGAGCTGTTTTTT CASSWTSGSRWGGELFF
TRBJ2-3 . TRBV6-1 TRBD1 TGTGCCAGCAGTGAAGCCTACTACAGGGGGTCTTTCACAGATACGCAGTATTTT CASSEAYYRGSFTDTQYF